This T cell receptor (beta chain) was recovered during a study of vaccination effects on CD4 cells after COVID-19. As for this clone: Its antigen is as yet unknown.

Profiled with immunoSEQ multiplex PCR; TCRdb holds only in-frame clones, not every one. This table has 20,000 to 30,000 clones, 60% to 80% appearing once. The CDR3 totals 17 residues. V was clipped by 7 bases and J by 2 bases; unmatched bases: 11. Germline V gives CDR1 LNHDA, CDR2 SQIVND (reference sequence). Study-wide results and limits: Early post-infection timepoints were missing from the study, which also had few convalescent patients.

ViraFEST expansion of antigen-specific CD4+ T cells with viral peptide pools preceded sequencing. Isolating CD4+ T cells followed roughly ten days of culture. A PCR test confirmed that the person had SARS-CoV-2 infection between March and December 2020. Wells containing two million PBMC each were cultured with 9 to 10 IU/ml IL-2 and around 10 ug/ml peptides. The source is a human donor who had a prior SARS-CoV-2 infection. The source was CD4+ T cells from PBMCs cultured with SARS-CoV-2 spike peptides, collected before COVID-19 vaccination. The chain has TRBV19 and TRBJ1-5, with TRBD1 matching 10 bases. The CDR3 DNA follows: TGTGCCAGTAATAATTCGACAGGGGGCAATGGCAATCAGCCCCAGCATTTT. As protein: CASNNSTGGNGNQPQHF.